A single sample gave rise to the 3 T cell receptor beta chains below, sequenced in a study of shared clonotypes between healthy human individuals. TCRdb's table, derived via immunoSEQ multiplex PCR, lists solely in-frame clones and lacks some. The repertoire holds 600,000 to 800,000 clones, with around 77% as singletons. Specimen: memory CD4+ T cells sorted from blood. Documented subset: CD45RA-negative fraction. Receptor source: a woman in her twenties or thirties in good health.

The chain is built from TRBV7-9 and TRBJ1-1; maybe TRBD1 (5 bases). CDR1 and CDR2 (germline): SEHNR, FQNEAQ (reference sequence). The CDR3 is made up of 17 amino acids. The germline V and J ends were trimmed by 0 bases and 7 bases, with 21 bases remaining between them. The CDR3 nucleotides are TGTGCCAGCAGCTTAGCTTTATACAACCGGGGCCTTGATGAAGCTTTCTTT. Protein sequence: CASSLALYNRGLDEAFF.

The chain is built from TRBV4-2 and TRBJ2-5; no definite D call. The V gene's germline CDR1 is LGHNA and CDR2 YNFKEQ. V gave up 1 base and J gave up 3 bases, with 15 bases separating them. This CDR3 comprises 16 residues. In DNA, the CDR3 is TGTGCCAGCAGCCAAGTTCGCGCGGACCGAAAAGAGACCCAGTACTTC. Its protein product is CASSQVRADRKETQYF.

The rearrangement joins TRBV30 to TRBJ2-1; 9 nucleotides line up with TRBD2. Germline V gene sequence: CDR1 GTSNPN, CDR2 SVGIG (reference sequence). The CDR3 covers 15 residues. V lost 2 bases, J lost 4 bases, and 6 bases stayed unmatched. CDR3 protein: CAWSHPGLAYNEQFF. The DNA for the CDR3 is TGTGCCTGGAGTCATCCGGGACTAGCTTACAATGAGCAGTTCTTC. The whole variable domain, remainder taken from reference TRBV30 and TRBJ2-1, is SQTIHQWPATLVQPVGSPLSLECTVEGTSNPNLYWYRQAAGRGLQLLFYSVGIGQISSEVPQNLSASRPQDRQFILSSKKLLLSDSGFYLCAWSHPGLAYNEQFFGPGTRLTVL.